This TCR beta chain was captured by sequencing in a study of blood T cell repertoires in COVID-19. Study-wide context: Samples of COVID-19 (acute and convalescent) were obtained from the United States, Italy and Spain.

Assay: immunoSEQ multiplex PCR; the TCRdb copy retains only in-frame clones and omits some. The sample has about 210,000 clones, around 88% seen once. The V gene's germline CDR1 is GTSNPN and CDR2 SVGIG (reference sequence). J gave up 10 bases and V 3 bases, and 14 bases lay outside the gene matches. This CDR3 has 17 amino acids. The sequenced material came from peripheral blood. The TCR sequence derives from a man between 45 and 60 years old with active or convalescent COVID-19. The genes are TRBV30 and TRBJ1-6, with 11 bases fitting TRBD1. The DNA for the CDR3 is TGTGCCTGGAGCAAAAGGACAGGGGGCACGCAGGCCTCACCCCTCCACTTT. It is translated as CAWSKRTGGTQASPLHF.